This T cell receptor (beta chain) stems from a study of blood T cell repertoires in COVID-19. The wider study: Acute and convalescent COVID-19 specimens originated in the United States, Italy and Spain.

With V trimmed by 5 bases and J by 8 bases, 15 bases remained unmatched. In germline, CDR1 is SEHNR, CDR2 FQNEAQ (reference sequence). The CDR3 runs to 16 residues. Sequenced by immunoSEQ multiplex PCR; TCRdb stores in-frame clones only, minus some. Counted here are some 57,000 clones, 85% occurring once; the ten biggest clones make up more than 8.5%. This chain uses TRBV7-9 with TRBJ2-1, with 7 bases aligning to TRBD2. The sample comprised peripheral blood. The TCR originated in a human donor in a cohort sampled during active COVID-19. The CDR3 loop is CASSPREGGSFYEQFF. CDR3 bases: TGTGCCAGCAGCCCCCGTGAGGGCGGGAGTTTTTATGAGCAGTTCTTC.